This entry lists 26 T cell receptor beta chains sequenced from one sample in a study of blood T cell repertoires in COVID-19. Assay: immunoSEQ multiplex PCR; the TCRdb copy retains only in-frame clones and omits some. The data show under 200,000 clones, approximately 89% seen once. The sample comprised peripheral blood. These receptors came from a man in his 70s with acute or convalescent COVID-19.

This clone has only a few counts. V gene TRBV25-1 combines with J gene TRBJ2-1; 7 nucleotides match TRBD2. Germline V gene data show CDR1 as MGHDK and CDR2 as SYGVNS. Trimming at V came to 2 bases and at J to 3 bases, leaving 7 bases not matched to a gene. The CDR3 runs 16 residues. CDR3 bases: TGTGCCAGCAGTGAAAGGGCTAGCGGTTACTACAATGAGCAGTTCTTC. Protein sequence: CASSERASGYYNEQFF.

The chain carries TRBV19 and TRBJ1-5, with D unclear. From germline, CDR1 is LNHDA and CDR2 SQIVND (reference sequence). V was trimmed by 5 bases and J by 3 bases, leaving 14 bases between them. The CDR3 runs 15 residues. The CDR3 region has the DNA TGTGCCAGTAGTGCCCCGGGAGTTCCCAATCAGCCCCAGCATTTT. Its translation is CASSAPGVPNQPQHF.

Points on this clone: Other DNA variants within this sample encode the same CDR3. This rearrangement joins TRBV30 to TRBJ1-5; tentatively, D is TRBD1 (6 bases). Germline CDR1 reads GTSNPN; CDR2 reads SVGIG (reference sequence). Deletions cut 2 bases from V and 7 bases from J, with 12 bases between. The CDR3 sequence is 13 residues long. CDR3 coding DNA: TGTGCCTGGAGTTTGACAGGAGAACAGCCCCAGCATTTT. As protein: CAWSLTGEQPQHF.

The V gene is TRBV9, the J gene TRBJ2-3; 8 positions match TRBD1. This CDR3 region has 14 residues. CDR1 SGDLS and CDR2 YYNGEE come from the germline V gene. J gave up 8 bases and V 0 bases, and 5 bases lay outside the gene matches. CDR3 nucleotides: TGTGCCAGCAGCGTAGGGCAGGGGGCCGGTACGCAGTATTTT. It yields the protein CASSVGQGAGTQYF. Together with reference TRBV9 and TRBJ2-3, the CDR3 gives the full variable domain: DSGVTQTPKHLITATGQRVTLRCSPRSGDLSVYWYQQSLDQGLQFLIQYYNGEERAKGNILERFSAQQFPDLHSELNLSSLELGDSALYFCASSVGQGAGTQYFGPGTRLTVL.

CDR3 loop: CASSPRGGGNSPLHF. The CDR3 DNA reads as TGTGCCAGCAGCCCTCGTGGGGGGGGCAATTCACCCCTCCACTTT. This chain joins TRBV11-2 and TRBJ1-6; tentative D call: TRBD1 (6 bases). Germline-derived CDR1 and CDR2 are SGHAT and FQNNGV. The CDR3 spans 15 residues. V was shortened by 5 bases and J by 7 bases, with 15 bases between the two germline ends.

This rearrangement joins TRBV24-1 to TRBJ1-1; D perhaps matches TRBD1 (6 bases). V dropped 9 bases and J dropped 5 bases, with 21 bases sitting between them. The CDR3 contains 15 residues. CDR1 is KGHDR and CDR2 is SFDVKD in the germline V gene. DNA of the CDR3: TGTGCCACCGCTTCCCTAGAGGGGGGGAGGACTGAAGCTTTCTTT. It encodes CATASLEGGRTEAFF.

This chain connects TRBV24-1 to TRBJ2-1, with 8 nucleotides matching TRBD2. In germline, CDR1 is KGHDR, CDR2 SFDVKD. J was trimmed by 10 bases and V by 2 bases; bases with no gene match: 12. CDR3 size: 16 residues. As DNA, the CDR3 is TGTGCCACCAGTGATTCTTCTGCGGGGGGCCTCCCGGAGCAGTTCTTC. Translating it yields CATSDSSAGGLPEQFF.

The V gene is TRBV5-1, the J gene TRBJ2-3, with TRBD2 as a possible D gene (6 bases). Germline V CDR1 and CDR2: SGHRS, YFSETQ. V lost 7 bases to trimming and J lost 0 bases, with 12 bases between them. CDR3 length equals 14 residues. CDR3 nucleotides: TGCGCCAGCGGCACCCGGGAGAGCACAGATACGCAGTATTTT. Protein sequence: CASGTRESTDTQYF.

The chain uses TRBV6-5 and TRBJ1-5, with D uncertain. V lost 5 bases and J lost 5, with 10 bases in between. The V gene's germline CDR1 is MNHEY and CDR2 SVGAGI. The CDR3 totals 13 residues. The CDR3 nucleotides are TGTGCCAGCAGTCTAAACAGTTATCAGCCCCAGCATTTT. As protein: CASSLNSYQPQHF.

V usage is TRBV7-2 and J usage is TRBJ1-3; TRBD1 matches at 11 bases. CDR1 and CDR2 from the germline V gene are SGHTA and FQGNSA. The CDR3 has 16 amino acids. The junction had 5 bases not matched to a gene; V was cut back by 4 bases and J by 3 bases. The CDR3 loop reads CASSSGQGDIGNTIYF. CDR3 DNA: TGTGCCAGCAGCTCGGGACAGGGGGATATTGGAAACACCATATATTTT.

The CDR3 sequence: CASSLGGTRQETQYF. The CDR3 DNA follows: TGTGCCAGCAGCCTTGGGGGGACCCGGCAAGAGACCCAGTACTTC. The V gene is TRBV9, the J gene TRBJ2-5; D might be TRBD2 (6 bases). The CDR3 has 15 residues. Trimming removed 4 bases at V and 2 bases at J, with 15 bases between. Per germline, CDR1 SGDLS and CDR2 YYNGEE.

The rearrangement uses TRBV6-1 and TRBJ1-5; D possibly corresponds to TRBD1 (6 bases). This CDR3 contains 13 residues. Germline CDR1 reads MNHNS; CDR2 reads SASEGT. With 3 bases removed from V and 4 bases from J, the gap between germline ends came to 7 bases. DNA of the CDR3: TGTGCCAGCAGTGACAGGGGAAATCAGCCCCAGCATTTT. Translating it yields CASSDRGNQPQHF.

The V call is TRBV4-3, the J call TRBJ2-7; D may be TRBD2 (5 bases). The CDR3 extends over 16 amino acids. Germline CDR1 is LGHNA and CDR2 is YSLEER. Trimming shortened V by 1 base and J by 2 bases, and 15 bases separated the two germline ends. CDR3 sequence: CASSQGTSGRAYEQYF. CDR3 DNA sequence: TGCGCCAGCAGCCAAGGGACTTCGGGCAGAGCCTACGAGCAGTACTTC.

The chain employs TRBV28 and TRBJ1-3, with TRBD1 as a possible D gene (6 bases). Germline CDR1 reads MDHEN; CDR2 reads SYDVKM. V lost 3 bases and J lost 0, with 9 bases in between. The CDR3 has 15 amino acids. The CDR3 DNA reads as TGTGCCAGCAGTTTGGGGGCCTACTCTGGAAACACCATATATTTT. This translates into CASSLGAYSGNTIYF.

The CDR3 nucleotides are TGCGCCAGCAGCATCTTCTCGAACACTGAAGCTTTCTTT. This encodes CASSIFSNTEAFF. The chain has TRBV5-1 and TRBJ1-1; D call uncertain. This CDR3 is built from 13 residues. The germline V gene has CDR1 SGHRS and CDR2 YFSETQ. V lost 4 bases to trimming and J lost 1 base, with 8 bases between them.

The chain employs TRBV30 and TRBJ1-4, with D possibly TRBD1 on 6 matching bases. Trimming took off 4 bases at V and 5 bases at J, with 14 bases between the two ends. The CDR3 extends over 14 amino acids. Germline assignment: CDR1 GTSNPN and CDR2 SVGIG (reference sequence). The CDR3, as DNA: TGTGCCTGGAACGGGGGGCCGTCCAATGAAAAACTGTTTTTT. Translated, it gives CAWNGGPSNEKLFF.

This clone was seen a few times. The chain links TRBV5-6 to TRBJ2-7; D is possibly TRBD2 (6 bases). This CDR3 is 16 amino acids long. The germline CDR1 and CDR2 sequences are SGHDT and YYEEEE. V shed 1 base and J shed 7 bases, with 21 bases lying between them. The CDR3 here is CASSLPGSAVGGEQYF. The CDR3, as DNA: TGTGCCAGCAGCTTGCCTGGGTCCGCCGTGGGGGGTGAGCAGTACTTC.

V and J are TRBV28 and TRBJ1-4, with 8 nucleotides matching TRBD1. CDR1 is MDHEN and CDR2 is SYDVKM in the germline V gene. J gave up 7 bases and V 5 bases, and 9 bases lay outside the gene matches. The CDR3 extends over 15 amino acids. The CDR3 region is CASSTPGQAGEKLFF. The DNA for the CDR3 is TGTGCCAGCAGTACACCGGGACAGGCGGGTGAAAAACTGTTTTTT.

This chain links TRBV19 with TRBJ2-3, with 10 bases that match TRBD1. The J segment lost 14 bases and the V segment lost 6 bases, leaving 17 bases of the junction unmatched. CDR3 length: 15 residues. Germline assignment: CDR1 LNHDA and CDR2 SQIVND (reference sequence). The CDR3 DNA is TGTGCCAGTAGACCGGGACAGGGGTCGACCTTAAATCGGTATTTT. This codes for CASRPGQGSTLNRYF.

This clone was recorded only once. V gene TRBV4-3 combines with J gene TRBJ2-7; perhaps TRBD1 as D (6 bases). Looked up from germline, CDR1 is LGHNA and CDR2 is YSLEER. The CDR3 is 20 residues long. V was pared by 0 bases and J by 2 bases, with 26 bases between. The CDR3 sequence: CASSQDPAGARDIPTYEQYF. The DNA for the CDR3 is TGCGCCAGCAGCCAAGATCCGGCAGGTGCCCGGGACATACCGACCTACGAGCAGTACTTC.

A single count supports this clone. The chain has TRBV5-1 and TRBJ2-5; a weak D match, TRBD1 (6 bases). V dropped 4 bases and J dropped 2 bases, with 15 bases sitting between them. The germline V gene has CDR1 SGHRS and CDR2 YFSETQ. The CDR3 spans 15 residues. In DNA, the CDR3 is TGCGCCAGCAGCAGTACAGGGTTCTTACAAGAGACCCAGTACTTC. Protein: CASSSTGFLQETQYF.

The genes are TRBV10-3 and TRBJ1-4; no clear D. Germline-derived CDR1 and CDR2 are ENHRY and SYGVKD. V was trimmed by 4 bases and J by 2 bases, leaving 8 bases between them. CDR3 size: 14 residues. The CDR3: CAISVTGTNEKLFF. The CDR3 DNA sequence: TGTGCCATCAGTGTTACCGGGACTAATGAAAAACTGTTTTTT.

The chain combines TRBV29-1 with TRBJ1-2; TRBD1 agrees at 10 bases. The germline gives CDR1 SQVTM, CDR2 ANQGSEA. V lost 1 base and J lost 4; bases outside the gene matches: 9. This CDR3 contains 16 residues. The CDR3 loop is CSVEARGQGRSYGYTF. The CDR3 DNA sequence: TGCAGCGTTGAAGCCAGGGGACAGGGGCGCAGCTATGGCTACACCTTC.

The chain is built from TRBV24-1 and TRBJ2-1; TRBD1 matches at 7 bases. The germline V gene has CDR1 KGHDR and CDR2 SFDVKD. J lost 3 bases, V lost 4 bases, and 8 bases had no gene match. This CDR3 comprises 16 residues. CDR3 sequence reads: CATSDPRQGDYNEQFF. The CDR3 region has the DNA TGTGCCACCAGTGACCCGCGTCAGGGGGACTACAATGAGCAGTTCTTC.

V is TRBV27 and J is TRBJ1-2, with D perhaps TRBD1 (5 bases). Looked up from germline, CDR1 is MNHEY and CDR2 is SMNVEV (reference sequence). Trimming shortened V by 3 bases and J by 3 bases, and 14 bases separated the two germline ends. CDR3 size: 15 residues. The CDR3 DNA follows: TGTGCCAGCAGTTTTGAACCCCCAGGGTACTATGGCTACACCTTC. It encodes CASSFEPPGYYGYTF.

DNA for the CDR3: TGTGCCAGCAGCAGCAGAATAGCGGGGCCGGACACCGGGGAGCTGTTTTTT. It translates to CASSSRIAGPDTGELFF. The genes are TRBV5-6 and TRBJ2-2; 8 bases fit TRBD2. Germline CDR1 SGHDT, CDR2 YYEEEE. The CDR3 length is 17 residues. Germline trimming cut 4 bases from V and 3 bases from J; bases unmatched to any gene: 11.